The clone carrying this TCR beta chain appeared a few times. The antigen is not known. TCRdb fed the RT-PCR reads into MiXCR, producing one record per CDR3 protein. Of a few hundred thousand distinct CDR3 sequences in the sample, about 14% are singletons; the top ten hold around 10%. The data originate from a study of response to subunit inactivated influenza vaccine. Broader study findings: Few new T cells, the authors suggested, are recruited by each seasonal influenza vaccination.

This CDR3 is built from 15 residues. In germline, CDR1 is SQVTM, CDR2 ANQGSEA. V gave up 0 bases and J gave up 6 bases; unmatched junction bases: 6. The source of this sequence is a man aged 50 to 59 who received an inactivated influenza vaccine. Sequencing used PBMCs from blood, obtained approximately 12 days after vaccination. The chain recombines TRBV29-1 with TRBJ2-1; 9 bases match TRBD2. CDR3 in DNA: TGCAGCGTTGAAGACTTGGCGGGAGGGGGCAATGAGCAGTTCTTC. It encodes CSVEDLAGGGNEQFF.